This passage covers 19 T cell receptor beta chains from one sample sequenced in a study of blood T cell repertoires in COVID-19 (dated by TCRdb to 2018 to 2021). The library came from the immunoSEQ multiplex PCR assay. Imported from immuneACCESS, the table was reduced by TCRdb to in-frame sequences with V and J called. These copies leave out some clones; in studies compared against another copy, an unresolved V gene accounts for under half, and the cause of the remainder is not known. The sample yields 65,000 to 75,000 clones; about 69% were counted once. The biggest ten clones account for roughly 20% of the sample. Sequenced sample: peripheral blood. Every receptor here comes from a man aged 65 to 79 with acute or convalescent COVID-19.

V and J are TRBV27 and TRBJ2-3; D is perhaps TRBD2 (5 bases). Germline CDR1 reads MNHEY; CDR2 reads SMNVEV (reference sequence). The CDR3 contains 15 residues. Trimming shortened V by 6 bases and J by 2 bases, and 15 bases separated the two germline ends. CDR3 sequence: CASRRGNSYTDTQYF. For the CDR3, the DNA is TGTGCCAGCAGGAGAGGGAACAGTTACACAGATACGCAGTATTTT.

CDR3 protein: CASSGELGKRELFF. The CDR3 DNA follows: TGTGCCAGCAGCGGGGAGTTGGGGAAGCGGGAGCTGTTTTTT. The J gene is TRBJ2-2, the V gene TRBV5-5; tentative D call: TRBD2 (5 bases). CDR1 and CDR2 from the germline V gene are SGHKS and YYEKEE (reference sequence). V was trimmed by 4 bases and J by 9 bases, leaving 16 bases between them. The CDR3 length is 14 residues.

Of note for this clone: Other DNA variants within this sample encode the same CDR3. J is TRBJ2-1 and V is TRBV5-1; weak D call: TRBD2 (6 bases). CDR3 length: 15 residues. With 2 bases removed from V and 3 bases from J, the gap between germline ends came to 12 bases. Germline assignment: CDR1 SGHRS and CDR2 YFSETQ. In nucleotides, the CDR3 is TGCGCCAGCAGCTTAGGCGGGACGGGCTACAATGAGCAGTTCTTC. This encodes CASSLGGTGYNEQFF. Full variable domain (remainder filled in from reference TRBV5-1 and TRBJ2-1): KAGVTQTPRYLIKTRGQQVTLSCSPISGHRSVSWYQQTPGQGLQFLFEYFSETQRNKGNFPGRFSGRQFSNSRSEMNVSTLELGDSALYLCASSLGGTGYNEQFFGPGTRLTVL.

The chain is built from TRBV5-1 and TRBJ2-2; TRBD2 agrees at 8 bases. Trimming removed 5 bases from V and 2 bases from J; junction bases left unmatched: 5. The length of the CDR3 is 15 residues. CDR1 is SGHRS, CDR2 YFSETQ, per germline. The CDR3 sequence is CASSYSGDNTGELFF. The CDR3 coding sequence is TGCGCCAGCAGTTATAGCGGGGACAACACCGGGGAGCTGTTTTTT.

In this sample, this clone turned up a few times. This chain joins TRBV5-1 and TRBJ1-4, with D perhaps TRBD1 (6 bases). Germline lookup yields CDR1 SGHRS and CDR2 YFSETQ. The CDR3 sequence is 14 residues long. V was pared by 9 bases and J by 5 bases, with 17 bases between. Here the CDR3 reads CATRQDSLNEKLFF. The CDR3, as DNA: TGCGCCACCAGGCAGGACAGCCTGAATGAAAAACTGTTTTTT.

This chain connects TRBV5-1 to TRBJ2-1; D is unclear. Trimming took 0 bases from V and 5 from J, leaving 9 bases between them. In germline, CDR1 is SGHRS, CDR2 YFSETQ. This CDR3 is built from 14 residues. The CDR3 sequence is CASSLVQINNEQFF. As DNA, the CDR3 is TGCGCCAGCAGCTTGGTACAGATAAACAATGAGCAGTTCTTC.

This clone has a single count. The chain recombines TRBV3-1 (or the pseudogene TRBV3-2) with TRBJ1-5; the match to TRBD1 covers 7 bases. Germline loops: CDR1 LGHDT, CDR2 YNNKEL (reference sequence). The CDR3 contains 15 residues. V was clipped by 1 base and J by 3 bases; unmatched bases: 3. CDR3 loop: CASSQGQGFNQPQHF. CDR3 in DNA: TGTGCCAGCAGCCAAGGACAGGGCTTCAATCAGCCCCAGCATTTT.

CDR3 sequence reads: CASSSKTLRQPQHF. In DNA form, the CDR3 reads TGTGCCAGTAGTAGTAAGACTCTCCGGCAGCCCCAGCATTTT. The chain employs TRBV19 and TRBJ1-5; D ambiguous. Germline lookup yields CDR1 LNHDA and CDR2 SQIVND (reference sequence). Trimming removed 4 bases at V and 7 bases at J, with 14 bases between. This CDR3 has 14 residues.

The genes are TRBV21-1 and TRBJ2-7; the table's D call TRBD2 went unverified against the DNA. TRBV21-1 is annotated as a pseudogene. The CDR3 totals 16 residues. Written as DNA, the CDR3 is TGTGCCAGCAGCAAGGGGTGGCGGGAGGGCCTCTACGAGCAGTACTTC. This sequence encodes CASSKGWREGLYEQYF.

J is TRBJ1-1 and V is TRBV27; TRBD1 aligns across 8 bases. Germline trimming cut 3 bases from V and 0 bases from J; bases unmatched to any gene: 3. There are 15 residues in the CDR3. Germline V CDR1 and CDR2: MNHEY, SMNVEV (reference sequence). CDR3 nucleotides: TGTGCCAGCAGTTTGACCAGGGGGCTGAACACTGAAGCTTTCTTT. As protein: CASSLTRGLNTEAFF.

The gene calls are TRBV10-3 and TRBJ2-7; D perhaps matches TRBD1 (6 bases). Trimming shortened V by 3 bases and J by 3 bases, and 6 bases separated the two germline ends. Germline V gene data show CDR1 as ENHRY and CDR2 as SYGVKD. The CDR3 loop spans 12 amino acids. As DNA, the CDR3 is TGTGCCATCAGTGAAGGGGGCTACGAGCAGTACTTC. The encoded protein is CAISEGGYEQYF.

The chain links TRBV2 to TRBJ2-7; the D gene is possibly TRBD2 (5 bases). Germline CDR1 reads SNHLY; CDR2 reads FYNNEI. V was shortened by 1 base and J by 2 bases, with 12 bases between the two germline ends. The CDR3 runs 15 residues. The CDR3 bases are TGTGCCAGCAGTGAAGGGAGAGGGTCAACCTACGAGCAGTACTTC. Translation gives CASSEGRGSTYEQYF.

J is TRBJ2-5 and V is TRBV5-6; TRBD1 aligns across 11 bases. This CDR3 is built from 15 residues. V lost 7 bases and J lost 4; bases outside the gene matches: 9. The germline CDR1 and CDR2 sequences are SGHDT and YYEEEE. This CDR3 is CASAGTGGVGETQYF. The CDR3 bases are TGTGCCAGCGCCGGGACAGGGGGGGTTGGAGAGACCCAGTACTTC.

This chain links TRBV3-1 (or the pseudogene TRBV3-2) with TRBJ1-3; D call uncertain. The CDR3 consists of 14 residues. V dropped 6 bases and J dropped 0 bases, with 9 bases sitting between them. Looked up from germline, CDR1 is LGHDT and CDR2 is YNNKEL (reference sequence). The CDR3 reads CASSSGNSGNTIYF. In DNA, the CDR3 is TGTGCCAGCAGTTCCGGGAACTCTGGAAACACCATATATTTT.

The rearrangement joins TRBV27 to TRBJ1-2; no clear D. CDR1 and CDR2 from the germline V gene are MNHEY and SMNVEV (reference sequence). The CDR3 totals 14 residues. Deletions cut 2 bases from V and 2 bases from J, with 9 bases between. CDR3 sequence reads: CASSLRSANYGYTF. DNA for the CDR3: TGTGCCAGCAGTTTACGTAGCGCAAACTATGGCTACACCTTC.

This clone was seen just once. The rearrangement links TRBV28 to TRBJ2-7; D perhaps matches TRBD1 (6 bases). Germline values: CDR1 MDHEN, CDR2 SYDVKM. V shed 5 bases and J shed 5 bases, with 10 bases lying between them. CDR3 length equals 12 residues. In DNA, the CDR3 is TGTGCCAGCAGTCCCTACAGGGACGAGCAGTACTTC. This sequence encodes CASSPYRDEQYF.

This clone was observed a few times. The chain has TRBV4-1 and TRBJ2-7; TRBD2 might be the D (6 bases). The CDR3 loop spans 15 amino acids. V was cut by 1 base and J by 3 bases, with 13 bases left in between. CDR1 and CDR2 (germline): MGHRA, YSYEKL. CDR3 in DNA: TGCGCCAGCAGCCAAGTACAGGCGGGAAGCTACGAGCAGTACTTC. Translating gives CASSQVQAGSYEQYF.

CDR3 in DNA: TGTGCCAGCGGCAGGGATCCCTCCTACGAGCAGTACTTC. Translating it yields CASGRDPSYEQYF. The rearrangement uses TRBV7-2 and TRBJ2-7, with D maybe TRBD1 (5 bases). This CDR3 has 13 residues. The V gene lost 8 bases and the J gene lost 0 bases, with 11 bases spanning the gap. CDR1 is SGHTA, CDR2 FQGNSA, per germline.

The chain is built from TRBV27 and TRBJ2-4; 9 bases fit TRBD1. Germline CDR1 MNHEY, CDR2 SMNVEV (reference sequence). This CDR3 is 15 amino acids long. J was trimmed by 6 bases and V by 5 bases; bases with no gene match: 8. In DNA, the CDR3 is TGTGCCAGCAGTCTACAGGGACAGGGAAGAAACATTCAGTACTTC. This sequence encodes CASSLQGQGRNIQYF.